Listed below are T cell receptor beta chains from one sample, sequenced in a study of glioma-infiltrating T cells after dendritic cell vaccination. The repertoire was sequenced with immunoSEQ multiplex PCR; TCRdb's copy has only in-frame clones and lacks some. The data show tens of thousands of clones, 65% to 90% seen once. The sample consisted of blood, taken before dendritic cell vaccination. The source of these receptors is a human donor with glioblastoma. The CDR3 runs from the conserved cysteine through the conserved F or W. The order of the fields is clone size, V gene, J gene, D gene, CDR3 protein, CDR3 DNA. D genes are given only for firm matches. A row's size may be missing; if present it is once, few, many or a size class.

.	TRBV18	TRBJ1-1	.	CASSLKGEGEAFF	TGTGCCAGCTCACTGAAAGGGGAGGGTGAAGCTTTCTTT
.	TRBV7-2	TRBJ2-7	.	CASSLSTGVLHEQYF	TGTGCCAGCAGCTTATCGACGGGAGTACTTCACGAGCAGTACTTC
.	TRBV5-4	TRBJ1-6	.	CASSFGTNRSPLHF	TGTGCCAGCAGCTTTGGCACTAATCGTTCACCCCTCCACTTT
.	TRBV7-8	TRBJ2-7	.	CASSLGSSAYEQYF	TGTGCCAGCAGCTTAGGTTCAAGCGCCTACGAGCAGTACTTC
once	TRBV9	TRBJ2-1	TRBD1	CASSVGQGARNEQFF	TGTGCCAGCAGCGTAGGGCAGGGGGCCAGGAATGAGCAGTTCTTC
.	TRBV4-1	TRBJ1-5	TRBD1	CASSRETGVPKPQHF	TGCGCCAGCAGCCGGGAGACAGGGGTCCCAAAGCCCCAGCATTTT
few	TRBV13	TRBJ1-6	.	CATARGAQSSYNSPLHF	TGTGCCACCGCCCGCGGGGCCCAAAGCTCCTATAATTCACCCCTCCACTTT
.	TRBV7-2	TRBJ1-2	TRBD1	CASSPPGTGGLYGYTF	TGTGCCAGCAGCCCCCCTGGGACAGGGGGCCTGTATGGCTACACCTTC
.	TRBV10-2	TRBJ2-7	.	CASTELYEQYF	TGCGCCAGCACTGAGCTCTACGAGCAGTACTTC
.	TRBV4-1	TRBJ2-7	TRBD1	CASSQAQNRGRYEQYF	TGCGCCAGCAGCCAAGCCCAAAACAGGGGGCGGTACGAGCAGTACTTC
.	TRBV28	TRBJ1-5	.	CASTVSNQPQHF	TGTGCCAGTACAGTTAGCAATCAGCCCCAGCATTTT
.	TRBV19	TRBJ2-1	.	CASRSEGDEQFF	TGTGCCAGTAGGTCAGAGGGGGATGAGCAGTTCTTC
.	TRBV6-5	TRBJ1-4	.	CASSYSLSGGEKLFF	TGTGCCAGCAGTTACTCGTTGTCTGGAGGAGAAAAACTGTTTTTT
.	TRBV9	TRBJ2-7	TRBD1	CASSATGGGLYEQYF	TGTGCCAGCAGCGCCACAGGGGGAGGATTGTACGAGCAGTACTTC
.	TRBV7-6	TRBJ2-2	.	CASSLVFSGEYTGELFF	TGTGCCAGCAGCTTAGTGTTTTCAGGGGAGTACACCGGGGAGCTGTTTTTT
few	TRBV7-8	TRBJ1-4	.	CASSREGVSEKLFF	TGTGCCAGCAGCCGTGAGGGAGTTAGTGAAAAACTGTTTTTT
few	TRBV2	TRBJ2-2	TRBD1	CASSGRDRGTGELFF	TGTGCCAGCAGCGGAAGGGACAGGGGTACTGGGGAGCTGTTTTTT